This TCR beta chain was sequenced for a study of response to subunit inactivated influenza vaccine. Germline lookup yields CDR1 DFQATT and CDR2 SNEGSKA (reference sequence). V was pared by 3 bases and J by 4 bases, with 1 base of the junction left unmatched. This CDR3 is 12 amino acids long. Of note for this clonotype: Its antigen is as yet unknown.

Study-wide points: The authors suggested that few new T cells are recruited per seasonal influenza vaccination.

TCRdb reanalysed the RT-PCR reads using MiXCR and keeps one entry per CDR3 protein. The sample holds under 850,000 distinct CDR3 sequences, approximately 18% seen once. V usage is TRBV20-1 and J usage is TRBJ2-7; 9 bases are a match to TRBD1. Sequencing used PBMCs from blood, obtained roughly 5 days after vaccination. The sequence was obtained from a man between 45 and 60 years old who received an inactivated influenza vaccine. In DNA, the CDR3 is TGCAGTGCTAGTGGGACAGGGTACGAGCAGTACTTC. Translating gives CSASGTGYEQYF.